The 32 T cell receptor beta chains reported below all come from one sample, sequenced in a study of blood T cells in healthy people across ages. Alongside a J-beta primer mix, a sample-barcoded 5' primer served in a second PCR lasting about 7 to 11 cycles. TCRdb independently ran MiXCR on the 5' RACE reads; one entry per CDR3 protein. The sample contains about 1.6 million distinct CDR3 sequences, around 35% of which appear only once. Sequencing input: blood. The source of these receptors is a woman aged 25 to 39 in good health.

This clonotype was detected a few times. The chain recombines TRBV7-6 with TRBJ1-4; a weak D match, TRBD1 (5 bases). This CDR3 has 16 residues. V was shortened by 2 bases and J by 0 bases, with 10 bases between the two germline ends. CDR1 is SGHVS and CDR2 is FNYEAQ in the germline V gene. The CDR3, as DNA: TGTGCCAGCAGCTTAATCGGGGGAGCAACTAATGAAAAACTGTTTTTT. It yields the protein CASSLIGGATNEKLFF.

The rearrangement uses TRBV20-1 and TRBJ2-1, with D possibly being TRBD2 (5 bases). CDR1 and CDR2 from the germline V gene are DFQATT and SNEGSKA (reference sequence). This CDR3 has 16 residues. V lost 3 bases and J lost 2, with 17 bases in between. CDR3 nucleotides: TGCAGTGCTAGTCCCCTTCGGGGTCCCCCCTACAATGAGCAGTTCTTC. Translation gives CSASPLRGPPYNEQFF.

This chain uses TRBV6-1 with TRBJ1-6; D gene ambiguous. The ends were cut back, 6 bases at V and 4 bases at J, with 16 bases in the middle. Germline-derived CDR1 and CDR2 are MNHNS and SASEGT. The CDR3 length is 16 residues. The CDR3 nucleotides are TGTGCCAGCAGGGACGCCGAAAGGACTTATAATTCACCCCTCCACTTT. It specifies CASRDAERTYNSPLHF.

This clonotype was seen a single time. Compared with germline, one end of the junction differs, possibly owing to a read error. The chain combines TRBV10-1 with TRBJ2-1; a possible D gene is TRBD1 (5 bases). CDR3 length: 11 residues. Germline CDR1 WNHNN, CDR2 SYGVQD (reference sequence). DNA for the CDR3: TGCGCCAGCAGTAGGGGCAATAAGCAGTTCTTC. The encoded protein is CASSRGNKQFF.

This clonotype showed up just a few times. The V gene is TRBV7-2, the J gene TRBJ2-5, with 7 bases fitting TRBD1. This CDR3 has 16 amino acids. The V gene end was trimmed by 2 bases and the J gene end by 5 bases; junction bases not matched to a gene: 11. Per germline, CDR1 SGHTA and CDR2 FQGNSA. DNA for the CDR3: TGTGCCAGCAGCTTAAGGGTGGCAGGGGGACGGGAGACCCAGTACTTC. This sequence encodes CASSLRVAGGRETQYF.

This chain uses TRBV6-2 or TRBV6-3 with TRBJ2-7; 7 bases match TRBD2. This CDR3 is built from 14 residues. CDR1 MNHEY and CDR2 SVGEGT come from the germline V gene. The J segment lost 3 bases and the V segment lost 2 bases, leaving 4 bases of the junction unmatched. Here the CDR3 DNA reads TGTGCCAGCAGTTACACGCGGGAGTACTACGAGCAGTACTTC. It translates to CASSYTREYYEQYF.

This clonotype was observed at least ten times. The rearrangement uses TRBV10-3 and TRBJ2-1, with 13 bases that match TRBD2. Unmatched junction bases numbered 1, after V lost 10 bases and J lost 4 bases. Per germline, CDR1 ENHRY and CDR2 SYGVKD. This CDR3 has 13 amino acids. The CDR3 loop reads CARGLAGYNEQFF. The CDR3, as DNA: TGTGCCAGGGGACTAGCGGGGTACAATGAGCAGTTCTTC.

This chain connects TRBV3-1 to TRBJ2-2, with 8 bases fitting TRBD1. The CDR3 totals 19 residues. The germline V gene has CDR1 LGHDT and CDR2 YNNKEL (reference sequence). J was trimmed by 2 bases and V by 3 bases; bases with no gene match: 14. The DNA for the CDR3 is TGTGCCAGCAGCCACCTAATCATAGGGACAGGCGTCAACACCGGGGAGCTGTTTTTT. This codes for CASSHLIIGTGVNTGELFF. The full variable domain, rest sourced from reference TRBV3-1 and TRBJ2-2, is DTAVSQTPKYLVTQMGNDKSIKCEQNLGHDTMYWYKQDSKKFLKIMFSYNNKELIINETVPNRFSPKSPDKAHLNLHINSLELGDSAVYFCASSHLIIGTGVNTGELFFGEGSRLTVL.

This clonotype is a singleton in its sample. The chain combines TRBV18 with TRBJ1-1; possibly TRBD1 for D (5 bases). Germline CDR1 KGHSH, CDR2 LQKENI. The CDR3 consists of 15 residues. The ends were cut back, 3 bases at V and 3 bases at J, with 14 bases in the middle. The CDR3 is CASSPGLQRHTEAFF. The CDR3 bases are TGTGCCAGCTCACCGGGACTGCAGAGGCACACTGAAGCTTTCTTT.

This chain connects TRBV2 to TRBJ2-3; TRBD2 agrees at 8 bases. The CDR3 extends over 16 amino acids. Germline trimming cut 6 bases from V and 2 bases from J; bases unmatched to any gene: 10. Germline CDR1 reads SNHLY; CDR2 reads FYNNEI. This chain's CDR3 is CASRRLSGENTDTQYF. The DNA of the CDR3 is TGTGCCAGCAGGCGACTTAGCGGGGAAAACACAGATACGCAGTATTTT.

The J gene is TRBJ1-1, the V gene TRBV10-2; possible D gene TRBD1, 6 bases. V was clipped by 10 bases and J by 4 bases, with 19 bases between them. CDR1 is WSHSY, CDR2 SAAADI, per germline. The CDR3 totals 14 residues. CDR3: CATDIGGGGTEAFF. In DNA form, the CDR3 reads TGCGCCACCGACATAGGGGGTGGCGGCACTGAAGCTTTCTTT.

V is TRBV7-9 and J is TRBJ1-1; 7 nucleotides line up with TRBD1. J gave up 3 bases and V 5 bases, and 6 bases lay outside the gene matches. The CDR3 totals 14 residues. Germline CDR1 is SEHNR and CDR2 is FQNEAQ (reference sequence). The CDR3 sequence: CASSLSQGDTEAFF. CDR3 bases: TGTGCCAGCAGCCTCAGTCAGGGGGACACTGAAGCTTTCTTT.

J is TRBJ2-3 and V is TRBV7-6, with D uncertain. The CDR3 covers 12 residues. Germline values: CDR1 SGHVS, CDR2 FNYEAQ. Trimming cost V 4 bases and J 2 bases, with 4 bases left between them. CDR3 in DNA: TGTGCCAGCAGCTGGATCACAGATACGCAGTATTTT. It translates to CASSWITDTQYF.

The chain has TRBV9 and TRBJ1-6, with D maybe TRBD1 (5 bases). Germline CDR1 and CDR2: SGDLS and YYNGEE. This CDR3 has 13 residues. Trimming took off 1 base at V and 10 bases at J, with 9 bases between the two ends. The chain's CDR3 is CASSVTGQSPLHF. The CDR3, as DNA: TGTGCCAGCAGCGTAACGGGGCAATCACCCCTCCACTTT.

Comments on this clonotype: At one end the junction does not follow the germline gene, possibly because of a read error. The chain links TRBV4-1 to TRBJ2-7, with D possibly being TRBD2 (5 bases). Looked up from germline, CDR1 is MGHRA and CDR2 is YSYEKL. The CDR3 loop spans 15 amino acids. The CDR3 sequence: CASSQAEGGVEARSF. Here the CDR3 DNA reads TGCGCCAGCAGCCAAGCTGAGGGTGGCGTGGAGGCCAGGAGCTTC.

CDR3 residues: CASSLTGRHSPLHF. The CDR3 nucleotides are TGTGCCAGCAGTTTGACAGGGAGGCATTCACCCCTCCACTTT. The chain links TRBV28 to TRBJ1-6, with 7 nucleotides matching TRBD1. Germline CDR1 reads MDHEN; CDR2 reads SYDVKM. J gave up 8 bases and V 3 bases, and 4 bases lay outside the gene matches. The CDR3 runs to 14 residues.

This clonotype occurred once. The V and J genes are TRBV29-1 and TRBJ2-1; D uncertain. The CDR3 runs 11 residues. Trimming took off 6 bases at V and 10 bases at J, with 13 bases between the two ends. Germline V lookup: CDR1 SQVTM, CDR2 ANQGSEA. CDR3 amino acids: CSVATSLEQFF. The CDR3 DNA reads TGCAGCGTCGCCACAAGCCTGGAGCAGTTCTTC.

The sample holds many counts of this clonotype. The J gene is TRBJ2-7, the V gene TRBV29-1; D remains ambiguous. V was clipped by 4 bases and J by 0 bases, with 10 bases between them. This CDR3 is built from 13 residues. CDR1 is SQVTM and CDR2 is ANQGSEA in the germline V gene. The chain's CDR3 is CSVVPWSSYEQYF. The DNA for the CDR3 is TGCAGCGTTGTACCCTGGAGCTCCTACGAGCAGTACTTC.

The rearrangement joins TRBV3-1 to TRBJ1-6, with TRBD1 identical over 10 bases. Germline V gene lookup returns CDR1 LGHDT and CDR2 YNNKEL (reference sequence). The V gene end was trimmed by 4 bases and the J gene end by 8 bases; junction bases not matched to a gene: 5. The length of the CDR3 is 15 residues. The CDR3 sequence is CASSPGTGDHSPLHF. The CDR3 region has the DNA TGTGCCAGCAGCCCCGGGACAGGGGATCATTCACCCCTCCACTTT.

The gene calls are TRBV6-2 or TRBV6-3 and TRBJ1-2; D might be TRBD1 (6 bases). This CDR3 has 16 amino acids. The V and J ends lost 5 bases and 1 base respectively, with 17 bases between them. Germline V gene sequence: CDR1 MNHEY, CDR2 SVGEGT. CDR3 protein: CASSAPRDIINYGYTF. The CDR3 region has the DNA TGTGCCAGCAGTGCACCTCGGGACATCATTAACTATGGCTACACCTTC.

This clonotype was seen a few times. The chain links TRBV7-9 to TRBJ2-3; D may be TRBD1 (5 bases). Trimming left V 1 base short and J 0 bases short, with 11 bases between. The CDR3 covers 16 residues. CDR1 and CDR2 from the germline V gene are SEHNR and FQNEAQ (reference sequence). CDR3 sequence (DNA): TGTGCCAGCAGCTTAGGTGGTGGGGCTAGCACAGATACGCAGTATTTT. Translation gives CASSLGGGASTDTQYF.

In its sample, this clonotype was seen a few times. DNA for the CDR3: TGTGCCACCGCGACAGGGAGCTCCTACGAGCAGTACTTC. This encodes CATATGSSYEQYF. The chain has TRBV12-3 or TRBV12-4 and TRBJ2-7; 7 positions match TRBD1. This CDR3 has 13 residues. V dropped 10 bases and J dropped 0; count of bases not matched to a gene: 6.

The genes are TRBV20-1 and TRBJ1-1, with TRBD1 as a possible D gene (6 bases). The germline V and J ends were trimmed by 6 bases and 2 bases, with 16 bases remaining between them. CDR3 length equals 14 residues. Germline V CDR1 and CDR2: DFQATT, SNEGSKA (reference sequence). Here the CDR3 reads CSAQGGGANTEAFF. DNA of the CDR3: TGCAGTGCACAGGGAGGGGGGGCAAACACTGAAGCTTTCTTT.

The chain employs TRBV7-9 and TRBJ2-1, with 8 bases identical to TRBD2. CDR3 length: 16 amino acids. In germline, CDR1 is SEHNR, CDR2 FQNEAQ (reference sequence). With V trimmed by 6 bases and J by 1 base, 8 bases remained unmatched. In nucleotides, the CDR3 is TGTGCCAGCAGTTCCGAACTAGCGGATTCCTACAATGAGCAGTTCTTC. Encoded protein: CASSSELADSYNEQFF.

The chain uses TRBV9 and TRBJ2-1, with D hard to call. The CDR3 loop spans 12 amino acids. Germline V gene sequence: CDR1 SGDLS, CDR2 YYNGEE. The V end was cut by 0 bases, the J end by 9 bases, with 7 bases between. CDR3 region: CASSVEDGEQFF. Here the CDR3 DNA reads TGTGCCAGCAGCGTAGAGGACGGTGAGCAGTTCTTC.

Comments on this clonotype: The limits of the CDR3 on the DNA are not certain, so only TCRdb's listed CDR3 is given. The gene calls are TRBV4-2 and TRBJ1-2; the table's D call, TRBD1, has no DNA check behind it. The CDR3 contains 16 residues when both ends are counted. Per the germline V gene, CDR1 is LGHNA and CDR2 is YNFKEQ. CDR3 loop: CASSQDRWGQGAEDTF.

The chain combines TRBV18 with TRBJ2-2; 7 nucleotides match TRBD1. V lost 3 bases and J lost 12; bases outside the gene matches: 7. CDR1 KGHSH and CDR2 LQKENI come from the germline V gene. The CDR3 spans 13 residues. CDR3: CASSPNRDSQLFF. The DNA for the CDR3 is TGTGCCAGCTCACCTAACCGGGACAGCCAGCTGTTTTTT.

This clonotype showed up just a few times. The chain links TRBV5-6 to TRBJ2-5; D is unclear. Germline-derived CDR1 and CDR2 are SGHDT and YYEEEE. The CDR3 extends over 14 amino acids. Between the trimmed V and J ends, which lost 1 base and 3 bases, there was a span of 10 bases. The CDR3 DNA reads TGTGCCAGCAGCTTGAGGAGTCCCGAAGAGACCCAGTACTTC. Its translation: CASSLRSPEETQYF.

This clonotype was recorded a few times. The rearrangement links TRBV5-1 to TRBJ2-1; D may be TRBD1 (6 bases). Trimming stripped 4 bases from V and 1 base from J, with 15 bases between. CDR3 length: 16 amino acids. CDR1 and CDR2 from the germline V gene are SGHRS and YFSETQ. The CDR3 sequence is CASSIATGPSYNEQFF. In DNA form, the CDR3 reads TGCGCCAGCAGCATAGCCACAGGGCCATCCTACAATGAGCAGTTCTTC.

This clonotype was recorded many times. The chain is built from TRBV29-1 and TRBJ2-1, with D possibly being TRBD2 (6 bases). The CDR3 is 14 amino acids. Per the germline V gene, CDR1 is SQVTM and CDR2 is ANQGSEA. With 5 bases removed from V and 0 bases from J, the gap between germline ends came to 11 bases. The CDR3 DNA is TGCAGCGTTTCGGCGGGAAGCTCCTACAATGAGCAGTTCTTC. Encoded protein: CSVSAGSSYNEQFF.

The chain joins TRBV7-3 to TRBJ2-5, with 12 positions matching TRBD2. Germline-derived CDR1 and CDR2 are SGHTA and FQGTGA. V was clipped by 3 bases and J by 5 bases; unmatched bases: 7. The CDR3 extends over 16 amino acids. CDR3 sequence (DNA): TGTGCCAGCAGCTTCGGACTAGCGGGGAATGGTGAGACCCAGTACTTC. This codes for CASSFGLAGNGETQYF.

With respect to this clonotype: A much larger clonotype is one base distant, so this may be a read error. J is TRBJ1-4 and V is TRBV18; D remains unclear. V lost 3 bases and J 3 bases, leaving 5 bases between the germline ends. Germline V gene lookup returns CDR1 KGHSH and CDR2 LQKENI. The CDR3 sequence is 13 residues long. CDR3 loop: CASSPAANEKLFF. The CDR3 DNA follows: TGTGCCAGCTCACCGGCAGCTAATGAAAAACTGTTTTTT.